Sequencing of this T cell receptor (beta chain) was carried out in a study of blood T cell repertoires in COVID-19. The assay was immunoSEQ multiplex PCR, and TCRdb's table has in-frame clones only and misses some. In the table there are some 300,000 clones, roughly 87% of which are singletons. The CDR3 length is 13 residues. Germline V gives CDR1 SGHDN, CDR2 FVKESK. V was clipped by 1 base and J by 9 bases; unmatched bases: 2. This clonotype originated in a woman in her thirties who had recovered from COVID-19. The sequencing input was PBMCs or T cells enriched from blood (not recorded which). This chain uses TRBV14 with TRBJ2-5; 10 nucleotides align to TRBD2. The DNA of the CDR3 is TGTGCCAGCAGCCAAGTCCTAGCGGGGGCCCAGTACTTC. Encoded protein: CASSQVLAGAQYF.